Listed here are 2 T cell receptor beta chains from one sample, sequenced in a study of T cell repertoires in cytomegalovirus infection. TCRdb used MiXCR to reprocess the reads, holding one entry per CDR3 protein. The sample carries some 600,000 distinct CDR3 sequences, roughly a quarter recorded once. Input material: CD8+ T cells from PBMCs. The receptors come from a human donor in good health (CMV status not recorded). Some clones in this sample may be carry-over from other donors' samples.

CDR3 DNA: TGCAGTGCTAGAGGGTTTAGCGCGGGGGGCTTCTCCTACGAGCAGTACTTC. It specifies CSARGFSAGGFSYEQYF. This sequence joins TRBV20-1 and TRBJ2-7; 8 bases align to TRBD2. This CDR3 comprises 17 residues. Trimming at V came to 1 base and at J to 0 bases, leaving 11 bases not matched to a gene. The V gene's germline CDR1 is DFQATT and CDR2 SNEGSKA (reference sequence).

In this sample, this clonotype turned up a few times. The genes are TRBV6-6 and TRBJ1-6, with D perhaps TRBD1 (5 bases). The CDR3 is 17 amino acids. CDR1 and CDR2 from the germline V gene are MNHNY and SVGAGI (reference sequence). Trimming stripped 5 bases from V and 7 bases from J, with 21 bases between. The CDR3 region is CASSPPQTTESNSPLHF. The CDR3 DNA follows: TGTGCCAGCAGTCCACCCCAAACGACAGAGTCAAATTCACCCCTCCACTTT.